This note documents a single T cell receptor beta chain sequence. Its specific antigen is unknown. Base quality data are lacking; no much larger clone is found one base away. This specimen comes from a study of T cell repertoires in cytomegalovirus infection (dated by TCRdb to the late 2010s). With respect to the entire study: Peptide stimulations targeted recently identified HLA-C-restricted CMV epitopes, whose presentation resists viral immunomodulation, together with well-studied HLA-B-restricted epitopes. Donor HLA type was relevant to the analysis, as public TCR beta signatures indicated carriage of CMV infection together with the matching HLA type. Results the study describes overall, beyond this receptor: The ex vivo response was dominated by HLA-C-restricted CMV-specific TCR beta clonotypes, which also provided the single most frequent clonotype in two of eight donors. In both this cohort and an independent cohort of under 450 donors, the cumulative frequency of public TCR beta family members distinguished carriers of CMV infection plus the relevant HLA type.

What the treatment or condition label conveys for this sample: in vitro stimulation with specific CMV peptide epitopes to enrich CMV-specific T cells. TCRdb shows the sequencer as Illumina HiSeq 1500. TCRdb trimmed the raw reads at Q25, called clones with MiXCR and kept productive beta chains. Each record represents a unique CDR3 protein, reported with the most common genes and DNA among its rows. Recorded for this sample are about 110,000 distinct CDR3 sequences; under 30% of them occurred a single time. The biggest ten clones account for about 81% of the sample. V loses 4 bases, J loses 2 bases, and the germline ends lie 21 bases apart. According to the germline V gene, CDR1 reads KGHDR and CDR2 reads SFDVKD. The CDR3 spans 18 residues, from the cysteine through the phenylalanine. Only the CDR3 DNA is retained, 54 bases long and in frame from the first base.

The receptor was isolated from a human donor in good health (CMV status not recorded). Some clones in this sample may be carry-over from other donors' samples. Here the chain combines TRBV24-1 and TRBJ2-3; a tentative D match to TRBD1 spans 5 bases. The input for sequencing was CD8+ T cells from cultured PBMCs, taken from culture after CMV antigen stimulation. The CDR3 region has the sequence CATSDHTGARLLTDTQYF. The nucleotide sequence is TGTGCCACCAGTGACCATACAGGCGCGCGCTTACTCACAGATACGCAGTATTTT.